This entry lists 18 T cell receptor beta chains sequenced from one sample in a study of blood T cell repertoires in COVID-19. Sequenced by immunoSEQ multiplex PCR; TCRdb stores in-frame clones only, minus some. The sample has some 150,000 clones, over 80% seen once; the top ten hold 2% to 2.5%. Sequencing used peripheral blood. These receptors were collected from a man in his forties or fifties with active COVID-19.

The CDR3 DNA reads as TGCAGCGTTGAAATTAGACAGGCTGGAAACACCATATATTTT. Its translation is CSVEIRQAGNTIYF. The chain links TRBV29-1 to TRBJ1-3; a weak D match, TRBD1 (6 bases). Looked up from germline, CDR1 is SQVTM and CDR2 is ANQGSEA. Trimming took off 2 bases at V and 2 bases at J, with 10 bases between the two ends. This CDR3 has 14 residues.

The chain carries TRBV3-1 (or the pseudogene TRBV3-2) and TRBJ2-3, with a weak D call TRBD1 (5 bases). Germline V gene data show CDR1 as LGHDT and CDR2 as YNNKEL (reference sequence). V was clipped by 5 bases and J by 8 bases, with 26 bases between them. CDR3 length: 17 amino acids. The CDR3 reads CASSGVGQVYCGGTQYF. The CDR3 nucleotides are TGTGCCAGCAGCGGGGTGGGGCAAGTCTACTGCGGCGGTACGCAGTATTTT.

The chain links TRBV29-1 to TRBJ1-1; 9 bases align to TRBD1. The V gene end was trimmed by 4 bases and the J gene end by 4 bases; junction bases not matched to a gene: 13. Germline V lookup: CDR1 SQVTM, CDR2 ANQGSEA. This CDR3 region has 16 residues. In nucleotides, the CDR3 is TGCAGCGTTGTCGACAGGGGGACAGCAATCAGCACTGAAGCTTTCTTT. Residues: CSVVDRGTAISTEAFF. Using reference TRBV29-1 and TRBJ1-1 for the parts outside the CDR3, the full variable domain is SAVISQKPSRDICQRGTSLTIQCQVDSQVTMMFWYRQQPGQSLTLIATANQGSEATYESGFVIDKFPISRPNLTFSTLTVSNMSPEDSSIYLCSVVDRGTAISTEAFFGQGTRLTVV.

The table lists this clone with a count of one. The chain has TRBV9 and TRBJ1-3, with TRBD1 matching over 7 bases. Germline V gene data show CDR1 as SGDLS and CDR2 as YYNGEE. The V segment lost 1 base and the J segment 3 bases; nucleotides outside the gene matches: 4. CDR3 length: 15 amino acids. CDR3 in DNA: TGTGCCAGCAGCGTACGAGGGGGCGATGGAAACACCATATATTTT. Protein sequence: CASSVRGGDGNTIYF.

The CDR3 nucleotides read TGTGCCACCAGTGATAAATCTGAGTTTAGGCCCCAGCATTTT. Amino acids: CATSDKSEFRPQHF. J is TRBJ1-5 and V is TRBV24-1; D is ambiguous. The CDR3 has 14 residues. V was trimmed by 3 bases and J by 9 bases, leaving 14 bases between them. Germline V lookup: CDR1 KGHDR, CDR2 SFDVKD.

The CDR3 coding sequence is TGTGCCAGCAGCTTAGTGTGGGGGGGAGTGACCTACAATGAGCAGTTCTTC. Protein: CASSLVWGGVTYNEQFF. V and J are TRBV7-9 and TRBJ2-1; TRBD2 matches 7 bases. With 1 base clipped from V and 2 bases from J, the junction kept 8 bases outside the gene matches. CDR3 length: 17 amino acids. From germline, CDR1 is SEHNR and CDR2 FQNEAQ (reference sequence).

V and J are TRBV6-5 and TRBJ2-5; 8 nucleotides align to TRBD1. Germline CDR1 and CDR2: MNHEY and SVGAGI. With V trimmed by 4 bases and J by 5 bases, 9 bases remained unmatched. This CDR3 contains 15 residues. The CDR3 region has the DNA TGTGCCAGCAGTTCAACGACAGGGGTATACGAGACCCAGTACTTC. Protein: CASSSTTGVYETQYF.

DNA of the CDR3: TGTGCCAGCAGCCAAGGTCTAGCGGGGGGGGTAGATACGCAGTATTTT. Its translation: CASSQGLAGGVDTQYF. The chain couples TRBV3-1 (or the pseudogene TRBV3-2) to TRBJ2-3; TRBD2 aligns across 12 bases. After removal of 1 base from V and 5 bases from J, the junction contained 4 bases not matched to a gene. Germline CDR1 and CDR2: LGHDT and YNNKEL (reference sequence). CDR3 length: 16 amino acids.

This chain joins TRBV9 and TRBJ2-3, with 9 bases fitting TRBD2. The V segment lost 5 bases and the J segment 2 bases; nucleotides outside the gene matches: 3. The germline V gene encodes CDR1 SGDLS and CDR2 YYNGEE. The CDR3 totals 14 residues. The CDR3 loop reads CASRAGGNTDTQYF. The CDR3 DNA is TGTGCCAGCAGGGCGGGGGGGAACACAGATACGCAGTATTTT.

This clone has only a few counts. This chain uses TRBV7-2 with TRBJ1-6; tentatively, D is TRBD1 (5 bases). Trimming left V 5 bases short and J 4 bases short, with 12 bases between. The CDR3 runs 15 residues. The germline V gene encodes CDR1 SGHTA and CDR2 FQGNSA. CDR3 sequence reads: CASSTQGDYNSPLHF. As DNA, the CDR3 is TGTGCCAGCAGCACGCAGGGTGATTATAATTCACCCCTCCACTTT.

In nucleotides, the CDR3 is TGTGCCAGCAGTTACTCGAATCAGGGCGGATCACCCCTCCACTTT. Protein sequence: CASSYSNQGGSPLHF. The V and J genes are TRBV6-5 and TRBJ1-6; D perhaps matches TRBD1 (5 bases). V lost 0 bases to trimming and J lost 10 bases, with 13 bases between them. The CDR3 spans 15 residues. Germline V lookup: CDR1 MNHEY, CDR2 SVGAGI.

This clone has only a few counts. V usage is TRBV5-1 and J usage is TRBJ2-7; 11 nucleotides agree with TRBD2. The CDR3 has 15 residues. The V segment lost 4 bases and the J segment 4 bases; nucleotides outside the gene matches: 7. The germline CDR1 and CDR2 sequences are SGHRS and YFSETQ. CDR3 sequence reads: CASSPAGTSGYEQYF. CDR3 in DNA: TGCGCCAGCAGCCCGGCCGGGACTAGCGGATACGAGCAGTACTTC. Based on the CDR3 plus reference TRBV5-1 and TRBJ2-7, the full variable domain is KAGVTQTPRYLIKTRGQQVTLSCSPISGHRSVSWYQQTPGQGLQFLFEYFSETQRNKGNFPGRFSGRQFSNSRSEMNVSTLELGDSALYLCASSPAGTSGYEQYFGPGTRLTVT.

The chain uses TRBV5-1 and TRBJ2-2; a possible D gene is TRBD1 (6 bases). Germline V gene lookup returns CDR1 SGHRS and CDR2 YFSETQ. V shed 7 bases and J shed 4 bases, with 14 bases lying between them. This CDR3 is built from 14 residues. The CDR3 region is CASRPPDSTGELFF. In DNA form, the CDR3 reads TGCGCCAGCCGCCCCCCGGACAGCACCGGGGAGCTGTTTTTT.

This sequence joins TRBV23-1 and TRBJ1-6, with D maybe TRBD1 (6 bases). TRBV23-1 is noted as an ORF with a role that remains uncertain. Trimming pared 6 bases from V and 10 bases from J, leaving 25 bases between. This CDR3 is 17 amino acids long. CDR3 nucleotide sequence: TGCGCCAGCAGCCGGTCGAGGTGCGGGCAGGGGCTCTCACCCCTCCACTTT. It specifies CASSRSRCGQGLSPLHF.

The CDR3 DNA sequence: TGTGCCAGCAGTGAGGGGACAGGGTCGACTTACACAGATACGCAGTATTTT. Its protein is CASSEGTGSTYTDTQYF. This chain connects TRBV6-1 to TRBJ2-3, with TRBD1 matching 9 bases. This CDR3 is built from 17 residues. V gave up 3 bases and J gave up 2 bases; unmatched junction bases: 9. CDR1 and CDR2 from the germline V gene are MNHNS and SASEGT.

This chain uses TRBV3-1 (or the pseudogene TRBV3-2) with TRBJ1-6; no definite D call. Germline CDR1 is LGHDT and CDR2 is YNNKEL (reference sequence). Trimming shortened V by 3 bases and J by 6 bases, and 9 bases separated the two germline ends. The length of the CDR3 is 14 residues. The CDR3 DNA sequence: TGTGCCAGCAGCCAGACAAGGTCTAATTCACCCCTCCACTTT. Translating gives CASSQTRSNSPLHF.

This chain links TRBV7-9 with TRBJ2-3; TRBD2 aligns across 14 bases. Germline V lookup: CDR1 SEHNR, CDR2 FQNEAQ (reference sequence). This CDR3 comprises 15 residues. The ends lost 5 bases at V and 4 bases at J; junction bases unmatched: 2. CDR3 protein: CASSVTSGGADTQYF. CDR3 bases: TGTGCCAGCAGCGTGACTAGCGGGGGGGCAGATACGCAGTATTTT.

The CDR3 DNA reads as TGTGCCAGCAGCCCTCTTTCTCGACAGGGGACCTACGAGCAGTACTTC. Translated: CASSPLSRQGTYEQYF. The chain employs TRBV11-2 and TRBJ2-7, with 8 bases identical to TRBD1. The germline gives CDR1 SGHAT, CDR2 FQNNGV. Unmatched junction bases numbered 11, after V lost 5 bases and J lost 2 bases. This CDR3 has 16 residues.